The clone carrying this T cell receptor (beta chain) was seen a single time. The antigen remains unidentified. The entry originates in a study of cytomegalovirus exposure and HLA in healthy donors. Study findings and constraints: Per a prior analysis, the majority of TCR beta V segments were productive roughly 87% or roughly 30% of the time.

Per the germline V gene, CDR1 is SGHAT and CDR2 is FQDESV (reference sequence). With 0 bases removed from V and 3 bases from J, the gap between germline ends came to 8 bases. This CDR3 is built from 15 residues. It was with 60 Vbeta and 13 Jbeta primers that the PCR ran. This table comes from immunoSEQ multiplex PCR, and its TCRdb copy is limited to in-frame clones, with some not included. In the table there are 150,000 to 200,000 clones, less than 80% of which are singletons. The chain uses TRBV11-1 and TRBJ2-2, with D possibly being TRBD1 (5 bases). This TCR came from a man younger than 30 in good health and CMV-seronegative. The specimen sequenced was PBMCs. This CDR3 is CASSLATDDTGELFF. CDR3 nucleotides: TGTGCCAGCAGCTTAGCGACAGATGACACCGGGGAGCTGTTTTTT. The whole variable domain, remainder taken from reference TRBV11-1 and TRBJ2-2, is EAEVAQSPRYKITEKSQAVAFWCDPISGHATLYWYRQILGQGPELLVQFQDESVVDDSQLPKDRFSAERLKGVDSTLKIQPAELGDSAMYLCASSLATDDTGELFFGEGSRLTVL.